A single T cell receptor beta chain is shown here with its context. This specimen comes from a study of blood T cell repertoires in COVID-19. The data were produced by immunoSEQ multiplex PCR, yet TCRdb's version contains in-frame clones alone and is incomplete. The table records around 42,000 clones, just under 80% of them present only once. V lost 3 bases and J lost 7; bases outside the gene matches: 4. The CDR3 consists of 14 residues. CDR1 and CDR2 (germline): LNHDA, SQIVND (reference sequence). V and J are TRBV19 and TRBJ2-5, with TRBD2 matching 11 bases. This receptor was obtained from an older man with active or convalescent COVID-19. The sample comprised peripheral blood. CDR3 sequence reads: CASSMASGGSTQYF. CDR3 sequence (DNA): TGTGCCAGTAGTATGGCTAGCGGGGGGTCGACCCAGTACTTC.